Each of the 5 T cell receptor beta chains below was sequenced from the same sample in a study of control samples from healthy donors and cancer patients. Method: immunoSEQ multiplex PCR; TCRdb's copy keeps in-frame clones and lacks some. The table has 150,000 to 200,000 clones, around 89% seen once. The sample was blood. The receptors come from a woman aged 50 to 65 in good health.

J is TRBJ1-2 and V is TRBV10-3; D gene unclear. This CDR3 is built from 11 residues. V lost 4 bases, J lost 7 bases, and 7 bases lay in between. CDR1 and CDR2 (germline): ENHRY, SYGVKD. This chain's CDR3 is CAISADSGYTF. The CDR3 nucleotides are TGTGCCATCAGTGCAGACTCTGGCTACACCTTC.

The V and J genes are TRBV19 and TRBJ1-5, with a weak D call TRBD1 (5 bases). The CDR3 loop spans 14 amino acids. CDR1 is LNHDA, CDR2 SQIVND, per germline (reference sequence). Trimming cost V 7 bases and J 9 bases, with 19 bases left between them. CDR3 nucleotides: TGTGCCAGTAACGCCCAGACTTCGGGGCGGCCCCAGCATTTT. This gives the protein CASNAQTSGRPQHF.

Turning to this clone: At one end the junction does not follow the germline gene, possibly because of a read error. The genes are TRBV6-2 or TRBV6-3 and TRBJ1-5; D uncertain. Per germline, CDR1 MNHEY and CDR2 SVGEGT. The CDR3 has 13 residues. The CDR3 bases are TGTGCCAGCAGCCCTTTCGGGAATCAGCTCCAGCATTTT. It encodes CASSPFGNQLQHF.

V gene TRBV12-3 or TRBV12-4 combines with J gene TRBJ1-1; perhaps TRBD1 as D (5 bases). Trimming shortened V by 10 bases and J by 10 bases, and 16 bases separated the two germline ends. This CDR3 is 11 amino acids long. The CDR3 DNA reads as TGTGCCACCTCATGGGGGGGTGGAGCTTTCTTT. It codes for CATSWGGGAFF.

The chain uses TRBV3-1 (or the pseudogene TRBV3-2) and TRBJ2-1; a possible D gene is TRBD1 (6 bases). Trimming took 0 bases from V and 4 from J, leaving 13 bases between them. Germline V gene sequence: CDR1 LGHDT, CDR2 YNNKEL (reference sequence). CDR3 size: 16 residues. The DNA for the CDR3 is TGTGCCAGCAGCCAAGATCTAGGGACATATTACAATGAGCAGTTCTTC. This codes for CASSQDLGTYYNEQFF.